These T cell receptor beta chains were read from a single sample in a study of cytomegalovirus exposure and HLA in healthy donors. The repertoire was sequenced with immunoSEQ multiplex PCR; TCRdb's copy has only in-frame clones and lacks some. Among about 160,000 clones listed, 80% to 90% were seen once. Material: PBMCs. These receptors all stem from a man between 18 and 29 years old in good health and CMV-seropositive. CDR3s include the opening cysteine and the closing phenylalanine or tryptophan. D genes are given only for firm matches. Clone size, where shown, is once, few, many, or a class for clones that have expanded.

NA	TRBV5-6	TRBJ1-2	NA	CASSLSGAPNYGYTF	TGTGCCAGCAGCTTGTCTGGGGCTCCTAACTATGGCTACACCTTC
NA	TRBV5-8	TRBJ1-1	once	CASSLVASFTEAFF	TGTGCCAGCAGCTTGGTGGCATCATTTACTGAAGCTTTCTTT
NA	TRBV5-1	TRBJ2-7	NA	CASKADSSYEQYF	TGCGCCAGCAAAGCGGACAGTTCCTACGAGCAGTACTTC
TRBD1	TRBV15	TRBJ1-1	NA	CATSRGGVKDRDTEAFF	TGTGCCACCAGCAGAGGGGGGGTAAAGGACAGGGATACTGAAGCTTTCTTT
TRBD2	TRBV4-2	TRBJ2-3	NA	CASSQAGTSGARSTDTQYF	TGTGCCAGCAGCCAAGCCGGAACTAGCGGGGCCCGCTCCACAGATACGCAGTATTTT
NA	TRBV6-1	TRBJ1-6	NA	CASSEWEENNSPLHF	TGTGCCAGCAGTGAATGGGAGGAGAATAATTCACCCCTCCACTTT
NA	TRBV9	TRBJ1-6	once	CASSVVTPGGNSPLHF	TGTGCCAGCAGCGTAGTTACTCCCGGCGGGAATTCACCCCTCCACTTT
TRBD1	TRBV5-4	TRBJ2-5	few	CASSPGQGKETQYF	TGTGCCAGCAGCCCGGGACAGGGGAAAGAGACCCAGTACTTC
NA	TRBV4-1	TRBJ2-4	NA	CASSQEAGGGKNSQYF	TGCGCCAGCAGCCAAGAAGCCGGGGGTGGCAAAAACAGTCAGTACTTC
NA	TRBV29-1	TRBJ1-1	once	CSVVPRQNTEAFF	TGCAGCGTAGTCCCCCGACAAAACACTGAAGCTTTCTTT
NA	TRBV2	TRBJ2-3	NA	CASRADRWDTQYF	TGTGCCAGCAGGGCCGACAGGTGGGATACGCAGTATTTT
NA	TRBV7-2	TRBJ2-2	NA	CASSLAPNSVGELFF	TGTGCCAGCAGCTTAGCGCCCAACAGTGTCGGGGAGCTGTTTTTT
NA	TRBV9	TRBJ2-6	NA	CASSHSGPLGSGANVLTF	TGTGCCAGCAGCCATAGTGGGCCCCTGGGCTCTGGGGCCAACGTCCTGACTTTC
NA	TRBV5-5	TRBJ1-6	NA	CASTVGGSTGNSPLHF	TGTGCCAGCACCGTTGGAGGGAGTACCGGTAATTCACCCCTCCACTTT
TRBD1	TRBV5-6	TRBJ2-7	NA	CASSRRTGSYEQYF	TGTGCCAGCAGCCGGCGGACAGGGTCCTACGAGCAGTACTTC
TRBD1	TRBV27	TRBJ1-6	NA	CASRGQDNSPLHF	TGTGCCAGCCGGGGACAGGATAATTCACCCCTCCACTTT
TRBD2	TRBV6-1	TRBJ2-2	NA	CASSEGGLAGRIGELFF	TGTGCCAGCAGTGAAGGGGGACTAGCGGGGAGGATCGGGGAGCTGTTTTTT
NA	TRBV6-6	TRBJ1-2	NA	CASSYDGGSYYGYTF	TGTGCCAGCAGTTACGACGGCGGGTCATACTATGGCTACACCTTC
NA	TRBV6-1	TRBJ2-1	NA	CASSEADQGSYNEQFF	TGTGCCAGCAGTGAAGCTGATCAGGGTTCCTACAATGAGCAGTTCTTC
NA	TRBV4-2	TRBJ2-2	NA	CASSPEVPHLVGRELFF	TGTGCCAGCAGCCCCGAGGTCCCGCATTTAGTTGGCCGGGAGCTGTTTTTT
NA	TRBV29-1	TRBJ2-2	NA	CSVPSRTNTGELFF	TGCAGCGTGCCGAGCAGGACGAACACCGGGGAGCTGTTTTTT
NA	TRBV5-1	TRBJ2-3	once	CASSLGADTQYF	TGCGCCAGCAGCTTGGGCGCAGATACGCAGTATTTT
TRBD1	TRBV11-2	TRBJ1-1	NA	CASSLPPGQQAFF	TGTGCCAGCAGCTTACCCCCGGGACAGCAAGCTTTCTTT
TRBD1	TRBV7-6	TRBJ2-7	NA	CASSPRDRDPNEQYF	TGTGCCAGCAGCCCCCGGGACAGGGATCCCAACGAGCAGTACTTC
NA	TRBV9	TRBJ1-2	NA	CASGGGDGYTF	TGTGCCAGTGGGGGGGGCGATGGCTACACCTTC
TRBD1	TRBV14	TRBJ1-6	NA	CASSQEGTGVRSPLHF	TGTGCCAGCAGCCAAGAAGGGACAGGGGTTCGATCACCCCTCCACTTT
NA	TRBV10-2	TRBJ1-2	once	CASSESTPIDYGYTF	TGCGCCAGCAGTGAGTCGACACCCATTGACTATGGCTACACCTTC
TRBD2	TRBV11-3	TRBJ2-1	NA	CASSLDAGGFNEQFF	TGTGCCAGCAGCTTAGACGCGGGGGGCTTCAATGAGCAGTTCTTC
TRBD1	TRBV4-3	TRBJ1-6	NA	CASSQAYQIRQGINSPLHF	TGCGCCAGCAGCCAAGCGTACCAGATCAGACAGGGGATTAATTCACCCCTCCACTTT
TRBD2	TRBV4-1	TRBJ2-3	NA	CASSQGPGGASDTQYF	TGCGCCAGCAGCCAAGGACCGGGGGGGGCGTCAGATACGCAGTATTTT
TRBD2	TRBV4-2	TRBJ2-3	NA	CASSQGGGLAGVTDTQYF	TGTGCCAGCAGCCAAGGGGGGGGCCTAGCGGGGGTTACAGATACGCAGTATTTT
TRBD1	TRBV5-1	TRBJ1-1	NA	CASSGGQQGAEAFF	TGCGCCAGCAGCGGGGGACAGCAAGGCGCTGAAGCTTTCTTT
NA	TRBV6-5	TRBJ2-7	NA	CATKEGSEQYF	TGTGCCACCAAGGAGGGTAGCGAGCAGTACTTC
TRBD2	TRBV5-4	TRBJ2-3	NA	CASSLRLAGGVDTQYF	TGTGCCAGCAGCTTAAGACTAGCGGGGGGAGTAGATACGCAGTATTTT
TRBD1	TRBV7-2	TRBJ1-1	NA	CASSTDRVTEAFF	TGTGCCAGCAGCACGGACAGGGTGACTGAAGCTTTCTTT
NA	TRBV2	TRBJ1-2	NA	CASRPPRTVGYTF	TGTGCCAGCAGGCCCCCCCGGACAGTTGGCTACACCTTC
TRBD1	TRBV2	TRBJ2-1	NA	CASTAGQGFWEQFF	TGTGCCAGCACCGCGGGACAGGGGTTTTGGGAGCAGTTCTTC
NA	TRBV19	TRBJ2-7	NA	CASSAGIKQYF	TGTGCCAGTAGTGCGGGAATTAAGCAGTACTTC
NA	TRBV7-6	TRBJ2-3	NA	CASSLAGLRTDTQYF	TGTGCCAGCAGCTTGGCGGGACTCCGCACAGATACGCAGTATTTT
TRBD1	TRBV19	TRBJ2-7	NA	CASSKGTGGYEQYF	TGTGCCAGTAGTAAAGGGACAGGGGGCTACGAGCAGTACTTC
NA	TRBV9	TRBJ2-2	NA	CASSVQSVANTGELFF	TGTGCCAGCAGCGTACAATCGGTCGCGAACACCGGGGAGCTGTTTTTT